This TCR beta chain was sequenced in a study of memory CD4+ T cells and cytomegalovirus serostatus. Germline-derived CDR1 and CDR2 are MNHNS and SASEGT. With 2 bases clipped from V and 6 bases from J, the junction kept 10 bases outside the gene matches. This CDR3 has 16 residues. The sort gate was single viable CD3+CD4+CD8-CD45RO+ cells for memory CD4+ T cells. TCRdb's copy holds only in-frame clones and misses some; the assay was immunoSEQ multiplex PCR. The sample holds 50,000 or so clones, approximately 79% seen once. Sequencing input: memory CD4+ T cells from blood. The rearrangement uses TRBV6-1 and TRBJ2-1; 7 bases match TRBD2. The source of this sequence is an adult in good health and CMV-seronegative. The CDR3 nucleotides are TGTGCCAGCAGTGAAAGGATAGTACAGCGGGGCAATGAGCAGTTCTTC. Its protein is CASSERIVQRGNEQFF.